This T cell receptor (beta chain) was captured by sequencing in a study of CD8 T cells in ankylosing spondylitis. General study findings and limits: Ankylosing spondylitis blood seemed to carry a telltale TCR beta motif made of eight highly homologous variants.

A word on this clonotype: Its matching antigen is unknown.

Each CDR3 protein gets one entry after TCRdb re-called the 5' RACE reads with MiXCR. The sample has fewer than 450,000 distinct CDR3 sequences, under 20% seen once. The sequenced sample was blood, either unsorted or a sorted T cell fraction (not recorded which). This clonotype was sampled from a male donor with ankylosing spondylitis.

The CDR3 spells CASSWFLGAGINEQFF. CDR3 in DNA: TGTGCCAGCAGTTGGTTCCTTGGAGCGGGAATTAATGAGCAGTTCTTC. The chain carries TRBV6-5 and TRBJ2-1; 7 bases align to TRBD2. Trimming at V came to 4 bases and at J to 7 bases, leaving 13 bases not matched to a gene. The CDR3 is made up of 16 amino acids. CDR1 is MNHEY and CDR2 is SVGAGI in the germline V gene.